These 5 T cell receptor beta chains share one sample of origin, sequenced in a study of response to subunit inactivated influenza vaccine. TCRdb reprocessed the RT-PCR reads with MiXCR, giving one entry per CDR3 protein. The sample consists of hundreds of thousands of distinct CDR3 sequences, roughly 13% of them appearing once. The specimen was PBMCs from blood, collected around 14 days before vaccination. The receptors stem from a man aged 50-59 years who received an inactivated influenza vaccine.

Ten or more counts support this clonotype. The CDR3 here is CASSPGPGQFVGEQFF. DNA of the CDR3: TGTGCCAGCAGTCCTGGACCGGGACAGTTCGTGGGTGAGCAGTTCTTC. This chain connects TRBV12-3 or TRBV12-4 to TRBJ2-1; 7 bases fit TRBD1. The CDR3 runs 16 residues. Trimming at V came to 5 bases and at J to 9 bases, leaving 16 bases not matched to a gene.

V and J are TRBV5-1 and TRBJ2-5, with D possibly matching TRBD2 (6 bases). V was cut by 7 bases and J by 4 bases, with 20 bases left in between. The CDR3 totals 15 residues. Germline assignment: CDR1 SGHRS and CDR2 YFSETQ. CDR3: CASSPKGTGGETQYF. As DNA, the CDR3 is TGCGCCAGCTCCCCGAAGGGGACTGGGGGAGAGACCCAGTACTTC.

The DNA of the CDR3 is TGTGCCAGCAGTACCTTTTCCGCGGGGGGTTACGAGCAGTACTTC. This translates into CASSTFSAGGYEQYF. This chain uses TRBV6-2 or TRBV6-3 with TRBJ2-7, with 8 bases that match TRBD2. The CDR3 is made up of 15 amino acids. V lost 5 bases, J lost 4 bases, and 10 bases stayed unmatched. CDR1 is MNHEY and CDR2 is SVGEGT in the germline V gene.

This clonotype was observed at least ten times. This chain connects TRBV6-1 to TRBJ1-2, with 11 bases matching TRBD1. Looked up from germline, CDR1 is MNHNS and CDR2 is SASEGT. CDR3 length: 16 residues. J lost 1 base, V lost 5 bases, and 6 bases had no gene match. DNA of the CDR3: TGTGCCAGCAGTCTGGACAGGGGGCGGGGTAACTATGGCTACACCTTC. Amino acid sequence: CASSLDRGRGNYGYTF.

This clonotype was picked up a small number of times. V is TRBV20-1 and J is TRBJ1-2; D ambiguous. Trimming took 2 bases from V and 2 from J, leaving 9 bases between them. The CDR3 contains 13 residues. Germline V lookup: CDR1 DFQATT, CDR2 SNEGSKA (reference sequence). The CDR3, as DNA: TGCAGTGCTAGAATTGAGGGAAACTATGGCTACACCTTC. The encoded protein is CSARIEGNYGYTF.